This T cell receptor beta chain was identified in a study of T cells in Graves' hyperthyroidism and ophthalmopathy. This clonotype has at least ten counts. Amplification of TCR beta CDR3 regions was performed using RNA transcripts as template. The HTBI primer set drove a first-round RT-PCR of the TCR CDR3. Each CDR3 protein is one row after TCRdb ran MiXCR on the multiplex PCR reads. Here the sample spans around 380,000 distinct CDR3 sequences, approximately 13% being singletons. With 0 bases removed from V and 7 bases from J, the gap between germline ends came to 8 bases. This CDR3 spans 13 amino acids. CDR1 is SGHRS and CDR2 is YFSETQ in the germline V gene.

The TCR was taken from a man aged 25 to 40 with Graves' hyperthyroidism that later progressed to Graves' ophthalmopathy. The specimen was blood. This sequence joins TRBV5-1 and TRBJ1-5; D is unclear. The CDR3 region has the DNA TGCGCCAGCAGCTTGGACAGCCAGCAGCCCCAGCATTTT. Its translation: CASSLDSQQPQHF. Combining the CDR3 with reference TRBV5-1 and TRBJ1-5 gives the whole variable domain KAGVTQTPRYLIKTRGQQVTLSCSPISGHRSVSWYQQTPGQGLQFLFEYFSETQRNKGNFPGRFSGRQFSNSRSEMNVSTLELGDSALYLCASSLDSQQPQHFGDGTRLSIL.